Sequencing of this T cell receptor (beta chain) was carried out in a study of OX40 agonist ivuxolimab in advanced cancers. Overall study context: Patients in dose escalation had liver, melanoma, kidney or head and neck cancers. Under the entry rules, prior anti-PD-1, anti-PD-L1 or anti-CTLA-4 therapy was allowed, and roughly 39% had some.

A word on this clone: What it binds is unknown.

Data came from immunoSEQ multiplex PCR; TCRdb stores just in-frame clones and leaves some out. The sample lists about 46,000 clones, nearly 80% occurring once. The J segment lost 7 bases and the V segment lost 1 base, leaving 3 bases of the junction unmatched. Germline V CDR1 and CDR2: SGHRS, YFSETQ. The CDR3 length is 14 residues. Broader study findings: Dosing at 0.1 to 3.0 mg/kg was accompanied by clonal expansion of CD4+ and CD8+ blood T cells by week 6.

This material consisted of CD4+ or CD8+ T cells sorted from blood, taken in a trial of the OX40 agonist ivuxolimab. V and J are TRBV5-1 and TRBJ2-3; 10 bases are a match to TRBD2. This receptor was taken from an adult with an advanced solid tumor such as melanoma, head and neck, liver or kidney cancer. DNA for the CDR3: TGCGCCAGCAGCTTGAGTAGCGGGGGGTATACGCAGTATTTT. Translating gives CASSLSSGGYTQYF.